Each of the 31 T cell receptor beta chains below was sequenced from the same sample in a study of CD8+ T cells in alopecia areata. Reverse transcribed after extraction, RNA yielded cDNA as the sequencing template. Using immunoSEQ multiplex PCR, the repertoire was profiled, and TCRdb retains in-frame clones only, with some absent. The sample has about 200,000 clones, roughly 56% seen once. Input material: CD8+ T cells sorted from blood. The receptors were sampled from a human donor in good health.

This clone was counted between two and nine times. The V gene is TRBV30, the J gene TRBJ2-5; D possibly corresponds to TRBD1 (5 bases). This CDR3 is built from 13 residues. CDR1 is GTSNPN, CDR2 SVGIG, per germline (reference sequence). V was shortened by 1 base and J by 5 bases, with 11 bases between the two germline ends. In DNA form, the CDR3 reads TGTGCCTGGAGTGATGACAGCAAGGAGACCCAGTACTTC. It specifies CAWSDDSKETQYF.

This clone has just one count. The chain links TRBV7-8 to TRBJ2-5; TRBD2 aligns across 10 bases. The length of the CDR3 is 15 residues. Germline assignment: CDR1 SGHVS and CDR2 FQNEAQ. The V gene end was trimmed by 5 bases and the J gene end by 0 bases; junction bases not matched to a gene: 3. This chain's CDR3 is CASSVSGGYQETQYF. The CDR3 DNA is TGTGCCAGCAGCGTTAGCGGGGGGTACCAAGAGACCCAGTACTTC.

This clone came up a few times. The gene calls are TRBV6-5 and TRBJ2-3; D might be TRBD1 (6 bases). Deletions cut 4 bases from V and 4 bases from J, with 12 bases between. There are 14 residues in the CDR3. Germline values: CDR1 MNHEY, CDR2 SVGAGI. The CDR3 loop reads CASSSIRGADTQYF. The DNA of the CDR3 is TGTGCCAGCAGTTCCATCAGGGGCGCAGATACGCAGTATTTT.

The rearrangement joins TRBV10-2 to TRBJ2-3; D is perhaps TRBD2 (6 bases). The CDR3 loop spans 15 amino acids. Trimming pared 6 bases from V and 6 bases from J, leaving 19 bases between. In germline, CDR1 is WSHSY, CDR2 SAAADI. In DNA, the CDR3 is TGCGCCAGCAGAGGCCCACTAGCTCCCAGGGATACGCAGTATTTT. It is translated as CASRGPLAPRDTQYF.

This clone was observed a few times. The rearrangement uses TRBV5-1 and TRBJ2-2, with 8 bases lining up with TRBD1. Germline CDR1 reads SGHRS; CDR2 reads YFSETQ. V was clipped by 3 bases and J by 3 bases; unmatched bases: 7. CDR3 length: 16 residues. The CDR3 coding sequence is TGCGCCAGCAGCTCCCCAGGGGGCGAAGACACCGGGGAGCTGTTTTTT. Translation gives CASSSPGGEDTGELFF.

This clone was detected a few times. The chain has TRBV6-6 and TRBJ2-7; D not resolved. Germline V gives CDR1 MNHNY, CDR2 SVGAGI (reference sequence). V was cut by 7 bases and J by 7 bases, with 14 bases left in between. CDR3 length: 12 amino acids. CDR3 DNA: TGTGCCAGCAATTCACTCGCTCGGGAGCAGTACTTC. Translated, it gives CASNSLAREQYF.

Worth noting for this clone: Other nucleotide sequences in the sample specify the same CDR3. The rearrangement joins TRBV5-1 to TRBJ2-7; D might be TRBD2 (6 bases). The CDR3 totals 13 residues. Trimming shortened V by 4 bases and J by 3 bases, and 11 bases separated the two germline ends. Germline V CDR1 and CDR2: SGHRS, YFSETQ. CDR3 in DNA: TGCGCCAGCAGCCCTCCTAGCGACTACGAGCAGTACTTC. It encodes CASSPPSDYEQYF.

This clone occurred many times. The CDR3 region has the DNA TGTGCCAGCAGCCAAGATGGGACAGGGGTAGCTGAAGCTTTCTTT. Protein product: CASSQDGTGVAEAFF. This chain uses TRBV4-2 with TRBJ1-1; 10 bases are a match to TRBD1. Germline assignment: CDR1 LGHNA and CDR2 YNFKEQ. V lost 0 bases to trimming and J lost 6 bases; unmatched junction nucleotides: 4. The CDR3 contains 15 residues.

V and J are TRBV4-1 and TRBJ2-1; possibly TRBD2 for D (6 bases). In germline, CDR1 is MGHRA, CDR2 YSYEKL. This CDR3 has 16 residues. Trimming took 7 bases from V and 9 from J, leaving 25 bases between them. The CDR3 DNA reads as TGCGCCAGCAACCCGAGCGGGTCCATGCTGACTGTTGAGCAGTTCTTC. Translated: CASNPSGSMLTVEQFF.

This chain connects TRBV2 to TRBJ2-1; 8 bases are shared with TRBD2. V lost 5 bases and J lost 3; bases outside the gene matches: 6. Per the germline V gene, CDR1 is SNHLY and CDR2 is FYNNEI. There are 15 residues in the CDR3. CDR3 coding DNA: TGTGCCAGCAGTAAGCGGGGGCCCGACTACAATGAGCAGTTCTTC. Its translation: CASSKRGPDYNEQFF.

This clone was recorded only once. The gene calls are TRBV27 and TRBJ2-2; D is unresolved. The CDR3 extends over 16 amino acids. V was cut by 7 bases and J by 1 base, with 16 bases left in between. Germline V CDR1 and CDR2: MNHEY, SMNVEV (reference sequence). The CDR3 coding sequence is TGTGCCAGCATCAGTAGCTCTAGGGTGAACACCGGGGAGCTGTTTTTT. This codes for CASISSSRVNTGELFF.

This clone was observed once. The J gene is TRBJ2-2, the V gene TRBV29-1, with 8 nucleotides matching TRBD1. J lost 1 base, V lost 4 bases, and 5 bases had no gene match. This CDR3 is 15 amino acids long. From germline, CDR1 is SQVTM and CDR2 ANQGSEA. CDR3 nucleotides: TGCAGCGTTGTATCCGGGACAGGGAACACCGGGGAGCTGTTTTTT. This encodes CSVVSGTGNTGELFF.

The V gene is TRBV19, the J gene TRBJ1-6, with 8 bases lining up with TRBD1. CDR3 length: 19 amino acids. CDR1 and CDR2 (germline): LNHDA, SQIVND (reference sequence). With V trimmed by 5 bases and J by 1 base, 13 bases remained unmatched. Here the CDR3 DNA reads TGTGCCAGTAGTCCTCTCCGGGACAGGATACGGTCCTATAATTCACCCCTCCACTTT. Translated: CASSPLRDRIRSYNSPLHF. Combining the CDR3 with reference TRBV19 and TRBJ1-6 gives the whole variable domain DGGITQSPKYLFRKEGQNVTLSCEQNLNHDAMYWYRQDPGQGLRLIYYSQIVNDFQKGDIAEGYSVSREKKESFPLTVTSAQKNPTAFYLCASSPLRDRIRSYNSPLHFGNGTRLTVT.

This clone occurred a few times. The V and J genes are TRBV30 and TRBJ1-2; unclear D gene. From germline, CDR1 is GTSNPN and CDR2 SVGIG (reference sequence). The CDR3 loop spans 14 amino acids. Trimming cost V 2 bases and J 8 bases, with 18 bases left between them. CDR3 protein: CAWSFSPPVLGYTF. In DNA form, the CDR3 reads TGTGCCTGGAGTTTTTCGCCCCCGGTCTTGGGCTACACCTTC.

This chain links TRBV6-5 with TRBJ2-3, with D perhaps matching TRBD1 (6 bases). V gave up 5 bases and J gave up 2 bases, with 14 bases separating them. Germline CDR1 reads MNHEY; CDR2 reads SVGAGI. This CDR3 spans 15 amino acids. CDR3 bases: TGTGCCAGCAGTAACTGGACAGAAACCACAGATACGCAGTATTTT. Translating gives CASSNWTETTDTQYF.

This CDR3 is CASSQGLDEQYF. CDR3 DNA sequence: TGTGCCAGCTCCCAGGGGCTCGACGAGCAGTACTTC. V is TRBV2 and J is TRBJ2-7; TRBD1 is a possible D gene (6 bases). The CDR3 sequence is 12 residues long. Trimming removed 8 bases from V and 5 bases from J, with 13 bases in between. Germline V gene sequence: CDR1 SNHLY, CDR2 FYNNEI.

The chain recombines TRBV30 with TRBJ1-1; D is perhaps TRBD1 (5 bases). The CDR3 consists of 15 residues. V lost 4 bases to trimming and J lost 1 base, with 16 bases between them. Germline CDR1 reads GTSNPN; CDR2 reads SVGIG (reference sequence). CDR3 sequence reads: CAWTLGRGGNTEAFF. The CDR3 DNA sequence: TGTGCCTGGACACTAGGCCGGGGGGGGAACACTGAAGCTTTCTTT. Together with reference TRBV30 and TRBJ1-1, the CDR3 gives the full variable domain: SQTIHQWPATLVQPVGSPLSLECTVEGTSNPNLYWYRQAAGRGLQLLFYSVGIGQISSEVPQNLSASRPQDRQFILSSKKLLLSDSGFYLCAWTLGRGGNTEAFFGQGTRLTVV.

The chain couples TRBV25-1 to TRBJ2-1, with 7 bases lining up with TRBD2. There are 16 residues in the CDR3. From germline, CDR1 is MGHDK and CDR2 SYGVNS. Losses at the gene ends were 6 bases for V and 3 bases for J; bases not matched to a gene: 11. This CDR3 reads CASSRADGGGYNEQFF. CDR3 bases: TGTGCCAGCAGCAGGGCTGACGGCGGGGGCTACAATGAGCAGTTCTTC. The variable domain in full, with the rest retrieved from reference TRBV25-1 and TRBJ2-1, is EADIYQTPRYLVIGTGKKITLECSQTMGHDKMYWYQQDPGMELHLIHYSYGVNSTEKGDLSSESTVSRIRTEHFPLTLESARPSHTSQYLCASSRADGGGYNEQFFGPGTRLTVL.

This sequence joins TRBV29-1 and TRBJ1-2; D is possibly TRBD1 (5 bases). From germline, CDR1 is SQVTM and CDR2 ANQGSEA. Trimming took 4 bases from V and 8 from J, leaving 14 bases between them. The CDR3 extends over 12 amino acids. The CDR3, as DNA: TGCAGCGTTGTAGGTCAGGAGGGGGGCTACACCTTC. It yields the protein CSVVGQEGGYTF. Full variable domain (missing parts from reference TRBV29-1 and TRBJ1-2): SAVISQKPSRDICQRGTSLTIQCQVDSQVTMMFWYRQQPGQSLTLIATANQGSEATYESGFVIDKFPISRPNLTFSTLTVSNMSPEDSSIYLCSVVGQEGGYTFGSGTRLTVV.

The J gene is TRBJ2-3, the V gene TRBV6-5; D might be TRBD2 (6 bases). Germline V lookup: CDR1 MNHEY, CDR2 SVGAGI. There are 14 residues in the CDR3. Deletions cut 5 bases from V and 8 bases from J, with 17 bases between. The CDR3 nucleotides are TGTGCCAGCAGTACTCTGACTAGTCCGGGTACGCAGTATTTT. This gives the protein CASSTLTSPGTQYF.

The chain is built from TRBV27 and TRBJ1-2; 7 nucleotides line up with TRBD1. The V segment lost 5 bases and the J segment 4 bases; nucleotides outside the gene matches: 7. CDR3 length: 14 residues. Germline values: CDR1 MNHEY, CDR2 SMNVEV (reference sequence). CDR3 nucleotide sequence: TGTGCCAGCAGTCCAGGGGGGACGGTCTATGGCTACACCTTC. Translating gives CASSPGGTVYGYTF.

This sequence joins TRBV10-3 and TRBJ1-2; 7 bases agree with TRBD1. CDR3 size: 15 residues. In germline, CDR1 is ENHRY, CDR2 SYGVKD. V lost 7 bases, J lost 4 bases, and 12 bases stayed unmatched. The CDR3 sequence: CAITKTGEPSYGYTF. The CDR3 bases are TGTGCCATCACGAAAACAGGGGAACCCAGCTATGGCTACACCTTC.

The V call is TRBV7-9, the J call TRBJ2-3; TRBD2 matches at 8 bases. V lost 1 base and J lost 3; bases outside the gene matches: 6. Germline lookup yields CDR1 SEHNR and CDR2 FQNEAQ (reference sequence). This CDR3 contains 16 residues. The CDR3 nucleotides read TGTGCCAGCAGCTTAGGGGTAGGCGGGGGGACAGATACGCAGTATTTT. Its protein product is CASSLGVGGGTDTQYF.

This chain joins TRBV27 and TRBJ1-5, with D unclear. There are 13 residues in the CDR3. Trimming cost V 4 bases and J 8 bases, with 12 bases left between them. Germline values: CDR1 MNHEY, CDR2 SMNVEV (reference sequence). DNA for the CDR3: TGTGCCAGCAGTTCTTCCTCGGTGGAGCCCCAGCATTTT. Amino acids: CASSSSSVEPQHF.

The table lists this clone with a few counts. V and J are TRBV2 and TRBJ1-1; D gene uncertain. The CDR3 has 11 amino acids. V dropped 7 bases and J dropped 4 bases, with 7 bases sitting between them. Germline CDR1 reads SNHLY; CDR2 reads FYNNEI. CDR3 sequence: CASNLITEAFF. CDR3 DNA sequence: TGTGCCAGCAACCTAATCACTGAAGCTTTCTTT.

The chain recombines TRBV27 with TRBJ2-1; 7 bases map to TRBD2. The CDR3 has 14 amino acids. Germline trimming cut 1 base from V and 5 bases from J; bases unmatched to any gene: 2. Germline V gene lookup returns CDR1 MNHEY and CDR2 SMNVEV (reference sequence). CDR3: CASSLLGTNNEQFF. Here the CDR3 DNA reads TGTGCCAGCAGTTTATTGGGGACTAACAATGAGCAGTTCTTC.

In this sample, this clone turned up a few times. CDR3 residues: CASSIGQENTEAFF. The CDR3 nucleotides are TGTGCCAGTAGTATAGGGCAGGAGAACACTGAAGCTTTCTTT. The gene calls are TRBV19 and TRBJ1-1; D not resolved. The CDR3 extends over 14 amino acids. V lost 1 base and J 1 base, leaving 7 bases between the germline ends. Germline assignment: CDR1 LNHDA and CDR2 SQIVND (reference sequence).

A few counts support this clone. Different DNA sequences within this sample yield the same CDR3. The J gene is TRBJ2-3, the V gene TRBV27, with D hard to call. From germline, CDR1 is MNHEY and CDR2 SMNVEV (reference sequence). V was shortened by 4 bases and J by 0 bases, with 5 bases between the two germline ends. The CDR3 is 13 amino acids. CDR3 sequence reads: CASSSSSTDTQYF. The CDR3 DNA reads as TGTGCCAGCAGTTCCAGTAGCACAGATACGCAGTATTTT.

The chain is built from TRBV29-1 and TRBJ1-1; 11 nucleotides agree with TRBD1. CDR3 size: 12 residues. Per the germline V gene, CDR1 is SQVTM and CDR2 is ANQGSEA. V lost 7 bases to trimming and J lost 10 bases; unmatched junction nucleotides: 8. The CDR3 nucleotides read TGCAGCGGAACCCCGGGACAGGGGGGAGCTTTCTTT. This gives the protein CSGTPGQGGAFF.

This clone was detected only a few times. The chain is built from TRBV7-3 and TRBJ2-4, with TRBD1 matching 7 bases. The CDR3 is made up of 13 amino acids. Unmatched junction bases numbered 5, after V lost 4 bases and J lost 8 bases. Germline V gene sequence: CDR1 SGHTA, CDR2 FQGTGA. CDR3 bases: TGTGCCAGCAGCTCAGGGACAGCTGACATTCAGTACTTC. Its translation: CASSSGTADIQYF.

The chain has TRBV7-6 and TRBJ2-3; no firm D call. This CDR3 comprises 13 residues. Deletions cut 1 base from V and 2 bases from J, with 4 bases between. The germline gives CDR1 SGHVS, CDR2 FNYEAQ. The CDR3 DNA is TGTGCCAGCAGCTTAGGACTCACAGATACGCAGTATTTT. Its translation: CASSLGLTDTQYF.